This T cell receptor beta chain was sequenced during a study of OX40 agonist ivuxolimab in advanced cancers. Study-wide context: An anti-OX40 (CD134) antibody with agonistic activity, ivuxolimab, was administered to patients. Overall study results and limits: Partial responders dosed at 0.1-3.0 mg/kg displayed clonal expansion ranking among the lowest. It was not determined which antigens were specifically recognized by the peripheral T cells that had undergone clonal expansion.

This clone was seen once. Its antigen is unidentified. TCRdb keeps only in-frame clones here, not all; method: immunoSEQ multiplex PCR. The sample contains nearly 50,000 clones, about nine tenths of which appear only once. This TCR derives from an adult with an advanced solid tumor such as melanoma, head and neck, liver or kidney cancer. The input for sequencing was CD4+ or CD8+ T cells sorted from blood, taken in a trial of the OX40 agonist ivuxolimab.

The CDR3 sequence is CAWSPLGLGTEAFF. In nucleotides, the CDR3 is TGTGCCTGGAGTCCGCTGGGGTTGGGCACTGAAGCTTTCTTT. The V and J genes are TRBV30 and TRBJ1-1; D not certain. The germline gives CDR1 GTSNPN, CDR2 SVGIG (reference sequence). Trimming took 2 bases from V and 4 from J, leaving 14 bases between them. This CDR3 comprises 14 residues.